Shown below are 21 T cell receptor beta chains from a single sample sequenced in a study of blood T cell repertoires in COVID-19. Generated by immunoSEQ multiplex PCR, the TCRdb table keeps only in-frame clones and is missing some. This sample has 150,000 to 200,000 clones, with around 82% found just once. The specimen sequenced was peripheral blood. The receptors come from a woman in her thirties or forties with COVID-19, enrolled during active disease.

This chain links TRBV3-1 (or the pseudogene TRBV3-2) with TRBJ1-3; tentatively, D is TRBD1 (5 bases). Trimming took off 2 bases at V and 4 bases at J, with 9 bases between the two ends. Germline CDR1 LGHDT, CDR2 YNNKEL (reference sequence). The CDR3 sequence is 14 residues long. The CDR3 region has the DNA TGTGCCAGCAGCCAAAGGGGCAGCGGAAACACCATATATTTT. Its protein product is CASSQRGSGNTIYF.

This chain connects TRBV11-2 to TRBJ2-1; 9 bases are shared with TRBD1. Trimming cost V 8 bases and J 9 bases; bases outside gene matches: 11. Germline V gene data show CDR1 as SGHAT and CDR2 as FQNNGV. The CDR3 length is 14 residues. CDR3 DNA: TGTGCCAGCGTCACAGGGGGCAATATCGGTGAGCAGTTCTTC. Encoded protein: CASVTGGNIGEQFF.

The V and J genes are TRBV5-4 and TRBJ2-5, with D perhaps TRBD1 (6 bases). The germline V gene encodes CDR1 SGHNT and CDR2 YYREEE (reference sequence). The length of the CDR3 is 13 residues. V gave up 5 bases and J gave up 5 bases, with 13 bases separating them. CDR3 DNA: TGTGCCAGCAGTCCCGGACAGAGTGAGACCCAGTACTTC. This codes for CASSPGQSETQYF.

The DNA for the CDR3 is TGTGCCAGCAGCGTAGAGGGTAGCGGGGGCAAGGAGCAGTTCTTC. It is translated as CASSVEGSGGKEQFF. The genes are TRBV9 and TRBJ2-1; 9 positions match TRBD2. V lost 0 bases to trimming and J lost 10 bases; unmatched junction nucleotides: 8. CDR3 length: 15 amino acids. The germline gives CDR1 SGDLS, CDR2 YYNGEE.

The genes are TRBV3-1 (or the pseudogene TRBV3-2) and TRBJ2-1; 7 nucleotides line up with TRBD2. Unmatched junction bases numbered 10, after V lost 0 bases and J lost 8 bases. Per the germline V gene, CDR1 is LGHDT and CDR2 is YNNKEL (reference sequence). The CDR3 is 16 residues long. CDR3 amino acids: CASSQDRAGASDEQFF. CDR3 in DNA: TGTGCCAGCAGCCAAGATAGGGCGGGAGCGTCAGATGAGCAGTTCTTC.

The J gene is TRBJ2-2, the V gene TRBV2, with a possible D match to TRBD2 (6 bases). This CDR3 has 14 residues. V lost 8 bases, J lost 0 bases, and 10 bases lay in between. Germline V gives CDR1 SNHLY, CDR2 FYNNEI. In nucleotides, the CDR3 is TGTGCCAGCTACGGGAGAGCGAACACCGGGGAGCTGTTTTTT. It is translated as CASYGRANTGELFF.

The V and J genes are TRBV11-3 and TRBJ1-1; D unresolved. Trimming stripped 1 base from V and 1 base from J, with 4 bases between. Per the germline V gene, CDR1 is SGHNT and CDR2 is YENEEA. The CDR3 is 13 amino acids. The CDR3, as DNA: TGTGCCAGCAGCTTAGGACAGAACACTGAAGCTTTCTTT. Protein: CASSLGQNTEAFF. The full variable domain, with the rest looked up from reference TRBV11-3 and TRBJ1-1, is EAGVVQSPRYKIIEKKQPVAFWCNPISGHNTLYWYLQNLGQGPELLIRYENEEAVDDSQLPKDRFSAERLKGVDSTLKIQPAELGDSAVYLCASSLGQNTEAFFGQGTRLTVV.

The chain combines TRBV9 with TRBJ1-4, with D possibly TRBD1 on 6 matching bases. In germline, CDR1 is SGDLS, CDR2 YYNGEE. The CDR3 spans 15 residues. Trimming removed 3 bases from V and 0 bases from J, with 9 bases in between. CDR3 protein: CASSGTDATNEKLFF. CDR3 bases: TGTGCCAGCAGCGGGACAGATGCAACTAATGAAAAACTGTTTTTT.

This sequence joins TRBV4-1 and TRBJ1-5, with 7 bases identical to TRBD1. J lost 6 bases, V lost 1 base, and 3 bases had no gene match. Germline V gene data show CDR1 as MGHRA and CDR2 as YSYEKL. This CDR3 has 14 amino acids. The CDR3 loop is CASSQGGGGQPQHF. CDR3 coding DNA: TGCGCCAGCAGCCAAGGAGGGGGCGGTCAGCCCCAGCATTTT.

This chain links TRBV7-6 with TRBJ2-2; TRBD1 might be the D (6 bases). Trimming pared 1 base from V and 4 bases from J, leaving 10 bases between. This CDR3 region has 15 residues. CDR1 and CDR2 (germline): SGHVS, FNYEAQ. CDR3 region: CASSLETGTTGELFF. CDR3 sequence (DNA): TGTGCCAGCAGCTTAGAAACAGGGACCACCGGGGAGCTGTTTTTT.

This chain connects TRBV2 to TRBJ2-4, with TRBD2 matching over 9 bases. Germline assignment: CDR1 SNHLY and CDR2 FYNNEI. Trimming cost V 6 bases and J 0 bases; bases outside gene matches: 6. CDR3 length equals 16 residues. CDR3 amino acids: CASRERGELAKNIQYF. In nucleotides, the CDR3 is TGTGCCAGCAGGGAGCGGGGGGAGCTAGCCAAAAACATTCAGTACTTC.

DNA of the CDR3: TGTGCCAGCAGCCAAAACAGGAACACTGAAGCTTTCTTT. The encoded protein is CASSQNRNTEAFF. This chain joins TRBV14 and TRBJ1-1; D unclear. Germline CDR1 and CDR2: SGHDN and FVKESK. V was clipped by 2 bases and J by 1 base, with 5 bases between them. This CDR3 comprises 13 residues. The variable domain in full, completed from reference TRBV14 and TRBJ1-1, reads EAGVTQFPSHSVIEKGQTVTLRCDPISGHDNLYWYRRVMGKEIKFLLHFVKESKQDESGMPNNRFLAERTGGTYSTLKVQPAELEDSGVYFCASSQNRNTEAFFGQGTRLTVV.

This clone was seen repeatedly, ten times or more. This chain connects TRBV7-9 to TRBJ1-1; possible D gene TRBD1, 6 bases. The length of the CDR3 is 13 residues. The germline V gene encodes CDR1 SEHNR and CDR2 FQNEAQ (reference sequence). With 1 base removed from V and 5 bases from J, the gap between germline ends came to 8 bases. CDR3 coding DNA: TGTGCCAGCAGCTTAGGTCAGGGGACTGAAGCTTTCTTT. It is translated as CASSLGQGTEAFF.

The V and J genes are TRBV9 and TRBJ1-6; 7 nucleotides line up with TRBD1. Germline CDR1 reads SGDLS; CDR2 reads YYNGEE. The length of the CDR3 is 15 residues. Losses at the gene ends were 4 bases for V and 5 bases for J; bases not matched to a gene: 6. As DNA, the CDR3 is TGTGCCAGCAGCCTTGGGACAGATCATAATTCACCCCTCCACTTT. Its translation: CASSLGTDHNSPLHF.

The CDR3 loop is CASSGGQGINYGYTF. The CDR3 DNA follows: TGTGCCAGCAGTGGGGGACAGGGGATTAACTATGGCTACACCTTC. V usage is TRBV25-1 and J usage is TRBJ1-2, with 10 nucleotides matching TRBD1. The CDR3 totals 15 residues. Germline V gives CDR1 MGHDK, CDR2 SYGVNS. V lost 4 bases to trimming and J lost 1 base; unmatched junction nucleotides: 3.

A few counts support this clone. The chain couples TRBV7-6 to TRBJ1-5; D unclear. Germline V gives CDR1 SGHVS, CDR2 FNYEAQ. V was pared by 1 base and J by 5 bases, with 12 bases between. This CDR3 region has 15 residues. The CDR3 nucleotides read TGTGCCAGCAGCTTAGAGGGAGGGAAGGATCAGCCCCAGCATTTT. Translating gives CASSLEGGKDQPQHF.

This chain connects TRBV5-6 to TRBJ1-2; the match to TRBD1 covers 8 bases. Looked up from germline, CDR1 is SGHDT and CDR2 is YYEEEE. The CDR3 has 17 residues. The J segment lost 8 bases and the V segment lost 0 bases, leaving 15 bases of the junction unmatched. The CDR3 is CASSLVGQGVDRGGYTF. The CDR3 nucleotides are TGTGCCAGCAGCTTGGTGGGCCAGGGTGTTGACAGGGGCGGCTACACCTTC. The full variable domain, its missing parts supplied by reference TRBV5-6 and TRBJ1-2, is DAGVTQSPTHLIKTRGQQVTLRCSPKSGHDTVSWYQQALGQGPQFIFQYYEEEERQRGNFPDRFSGHQFPNYSSELNVNALLLGDSALYLCASSLVGQGVDRGGYTFGSGTRLTVV.

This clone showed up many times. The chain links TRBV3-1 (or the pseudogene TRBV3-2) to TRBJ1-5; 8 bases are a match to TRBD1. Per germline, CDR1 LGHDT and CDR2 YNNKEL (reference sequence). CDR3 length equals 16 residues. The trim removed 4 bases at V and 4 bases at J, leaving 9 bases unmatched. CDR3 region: CASSPGQGGVNQPQHF. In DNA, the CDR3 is TGTGCCAGCAGCCCCGGACAGGGAGGCGTGAATCAGCCCCAGCATTTT.

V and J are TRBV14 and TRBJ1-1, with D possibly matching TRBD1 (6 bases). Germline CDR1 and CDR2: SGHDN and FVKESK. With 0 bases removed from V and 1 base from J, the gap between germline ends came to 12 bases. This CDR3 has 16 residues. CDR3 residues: CASSQDGGLRNTEAFF. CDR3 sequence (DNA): TGTGCCAGCAGCCAAGATGGGGGCCTCCGGAACACTGAAGCTTTCTTT.

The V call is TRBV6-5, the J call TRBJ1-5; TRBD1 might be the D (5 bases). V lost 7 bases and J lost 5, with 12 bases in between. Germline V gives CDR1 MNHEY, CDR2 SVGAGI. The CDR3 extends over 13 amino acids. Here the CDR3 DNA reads TGTGCCAGCATGTTCGGGGGGGATCAGCCCCAGCATTTT. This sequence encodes CASMFGGDQPQHF.

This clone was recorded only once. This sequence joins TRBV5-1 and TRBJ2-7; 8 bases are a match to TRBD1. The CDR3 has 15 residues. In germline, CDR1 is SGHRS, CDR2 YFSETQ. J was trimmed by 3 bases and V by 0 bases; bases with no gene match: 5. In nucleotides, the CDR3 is TGCGCCAGCAGCTTGGCCGACGACAGGGGCTACGAGCAGTACTTC. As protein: CASSLADDRGYEQYF.